The present T cell receptor beta chain was sequenced within a study of regulatory T cells in long-lasting Graves disease. The CDR3 is made up of 17 amino acids. Losses at the gene ends were 1 base for V and 6 bases for J; bases not matched to a gene: 5. Germline V CDR1 and CDR2: MDHEN, SYDVKM. This clonotype was seen repeatedly, ten times or more. The antigen remains undetermined. Documented time point: newly diagnosed GD, antithyroid drugs for less than 3 months. Extracted RNA from PBMCs served as the source of the TCR library. Each patient gave Nine milliliters of EDTA-anticoagulated peripheral blood. Study-wide results and caveats: When disease was persistent, TRBV28, TRBJ1-2 and TRBJ2-5 were the favored segments.

CDR3 regions were amplified by Arm-PCR using iRepertoire HTBI primers to build TCR beta libraries. From the multiplex PCR reads, TCRdb called clonotypes with MiXCR, one entry per CDR3 protein. The sample yields around 360,000 distinct CDR3 sequences, roughly 16% seen once. The same specimen was also included in a second study, on T cells in Graves' hyperthyroidism and ophthalmopathy. As that study records: Those patients with uncontrolled infection, other autoimmune disease, pregnancy or lactation were excluded.

This rearrangement joins TRBV28 to TRBJ2-1, with TRBD2 matching over 14 bases. This clonotype was obtained from a woman between 18 and 29 years old with Graves disease. The source was peripheral blood mononuclear cells (PBMCs), collected at new diagnosis, from a patient treated with antithyroid drugs. The CDR3 region is CASSLFEGLAGGNEQFF. CDR3 nucleotide sequence: TGTGCCAGCAGTTTATTCGAAGGACTAGCGGGGGGCAATGAGCAGTTCTTC.